This record concerns one T cell receptor (beta chain) sequence. This specimen belongs to a study of shared T cell receptors in the human thymus. Repertoires were generated with immunoSEQ multiplex PCR, while TCRdb's copy carries only in-frame clones and drops some. This sample carries roughly 550,000 clones, around 82% of them seen once, and the ten largest clones take 0.013%. The CDR3 totals 17 residues. Germline trimming cut 5 bases from V and 5 bases from J; bases unmatched to any gene: 12. Germline CDR1 reads SGHTA; CDR2 reads FQGNSA. These same data were also listed under a study on human thymus T cells. As reported in that work: Resections that were taken during corrective heart surgery supplied the thymus tissue.

Sequenced: thymocytes. The chain uses TRBV7-2 and TRBJ1-4; 9 bases align to TRBD1. The TCR was taken from a boy less than two years old with a congenital heart defect. The CDR3: CASSPRDRVSPNEKLFF. The CDR3 region has the DNA TGTGCCAGCAGCCCACGGGACAGGGTCTCCCCAAATGAAAAACTGTTTTTT.